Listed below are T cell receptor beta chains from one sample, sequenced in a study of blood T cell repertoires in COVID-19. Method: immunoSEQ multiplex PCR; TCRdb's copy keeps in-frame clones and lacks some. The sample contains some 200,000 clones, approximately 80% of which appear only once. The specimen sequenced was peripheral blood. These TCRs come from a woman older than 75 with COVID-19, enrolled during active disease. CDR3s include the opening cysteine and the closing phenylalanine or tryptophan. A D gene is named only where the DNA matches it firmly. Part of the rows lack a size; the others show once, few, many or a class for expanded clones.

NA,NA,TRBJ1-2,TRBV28,TGTGCCAGCAGACCAGACAGAAACTATGGCTACACCTTC,CASRPDRNYGYTF
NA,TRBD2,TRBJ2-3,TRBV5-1,TGCGCCAGCTCCAGCGGGAGCGGGAGGATCACAGATACGCAGTATTTT,CASSSGSGRITDTQYF
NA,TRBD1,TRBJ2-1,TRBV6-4,TGTGCCAGCAGTGACTCGAGACAGGGTAAGCAGTTCTTC,CASSDSRQGKQFF
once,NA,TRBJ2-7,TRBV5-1,TGCGCCAGCAGCTTCGACAGAGCCTACGAGCAGTACTTC,CASSFDRAYEQYF
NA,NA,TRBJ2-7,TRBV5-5,TGTGCCAGCAGCTTCCCCCGTCGCGACGAGCAGTACTTC,CASSFPRRDEQYF
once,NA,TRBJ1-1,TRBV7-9,TGTGCCAGCAGGTTGTCAGGGGTCACTGAAGCTTTCTTT,CASRLSGVTEAFF
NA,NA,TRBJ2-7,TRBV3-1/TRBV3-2,TGTGCCAGCCAATCAGGAGGCTCCTACGAGCAGTACTTC,CASQSGGSYEQYF
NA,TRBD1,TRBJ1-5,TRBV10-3,TGTGCCACCGGGACAGGACCTGATCAGCCCCAGCATTTT,CATGTGPDQPQHF
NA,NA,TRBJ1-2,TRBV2,TGTGCCGGACAAGGACATGCCAATGGCTACACCTTC,CAGQGHANGYTF
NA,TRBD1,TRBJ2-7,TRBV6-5,TGTGCCAGCAGTTTTGGGACAGGTGCCTACGAGCAGTACTTC,CASSFGTGAYEQYF
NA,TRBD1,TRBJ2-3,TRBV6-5,TGTGCCAGCAGGGGCAGGGGGCAGCAATTAGATACGCAGTATTTT,CASRGRGQQLDTQYF
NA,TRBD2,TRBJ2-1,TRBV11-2,TGTGCCAGCAGCTTAGGTCGGGCTAGCGGGAGCGATGAGCAGTTCTTC,CASSLGRASGSDEQFF
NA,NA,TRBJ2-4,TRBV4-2,TGTGCCAGCAGCCAAGAGCCAGGGGCCAAAAACATTCAGTACTTC,CASSQEPGAKNIQYF
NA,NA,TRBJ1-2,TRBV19,TGTGCCAGTGTAGAGCAGGGGAACTATGGCTACACCTTC,CASVEQGNYGYTF
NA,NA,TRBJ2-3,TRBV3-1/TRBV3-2,TGTGCCAGCAGCCAAGACCGACCGACAACTGGGGGGGATACGCAGTATTTT,CASSQDRPTTGGDTQYF